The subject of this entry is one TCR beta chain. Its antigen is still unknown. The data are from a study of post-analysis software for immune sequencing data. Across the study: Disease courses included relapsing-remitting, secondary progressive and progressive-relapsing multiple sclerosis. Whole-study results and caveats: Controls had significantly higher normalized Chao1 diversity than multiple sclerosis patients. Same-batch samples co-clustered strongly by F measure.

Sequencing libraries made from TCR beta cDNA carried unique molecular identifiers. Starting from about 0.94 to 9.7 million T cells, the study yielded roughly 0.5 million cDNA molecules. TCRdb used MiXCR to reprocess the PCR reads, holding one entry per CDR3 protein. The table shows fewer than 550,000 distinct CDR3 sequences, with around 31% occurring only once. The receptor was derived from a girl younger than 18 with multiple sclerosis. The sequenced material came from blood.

CDR3 region: CATEGDAEAFF. CDR3 nucleotide sequence: TGTGCCACCGAAGGTGACGCTGAAGCTTTCTTT. The genes are TRBV15 and TRBJ1-1; D remains ambiguous. Trimming cost V 8 bases and J 6 bases, with 10 bases left between them. This CDR3 region has 11 residues. CDR1 and CDR2 (germline): LNHNV, YYDKDF (reference sequence).